This T cell receptor (beta chain) originates from a study of Ad26.COV2.S vaccination and SARS-CoV-2 variants. The CDR3 length is 13 residues. The V gene's germline CDR1 is SGDLS and CDR2 YYNGEE. Unmatched junction bases numbered 3, after V lost 3 bases and J lost 5 bases. Treatment specified: approximately 18 received Ad26.COV2.S at low or high dose, single or two shots; 5 received placebo; per-sample allocation not given. Specimen acquisition occurred on day 63 following the initial vaccine or placebo injection. The table came from immunoSEQ multiplex PCR; TCRdb's copy has only in-frame clones and leaves some out. The table shows a few hundred thousand clones, with roughly 90% occurring only once.

This chain connects TRBV9 to TRBJ1-1, with 8 bases identical to TRBD1. This receptor was taken from a person between 18 and 59 years old who received the Ad26.COV2.S COVID-19 vaccine or a placebo. The specimen was peripheral blood, collected in a trial of Ad26.COV2.S vaccine versus placebo. CDR3 sequence reads: CASSAQGGTEAFF. Here the CDR3 DNA reads TGTGCCAGCAGCGCACAGGGGGGAACTGAAGCTTTCTTT.